The entry that follows covers one T cell receptor (beta chain) sequence. Antigen unknown. Trimming cost V 8 bases and J 5 bases; bases outside gene matches: 6. CDR3 length: 13 amino acids. Germline values: CDR1 SEHNR, CDR2 FQNEAQ (reference sequence). Template material for amplifying TCR beta CDR3 regions consisted of RNA transcripts. TCR CDR3 underwent first-round RT-PCR with the HTBI primer set. Each CDR3 protein gets one entry after TCRdb re-called the multiplex PCR reads with MiXCR. The data show around 600,000 distinct CDR3 sequences, 45% seen once. The data belong to a study of T cells in Graves' hyperthyroidism and ophthalmopathy. The study's findings and limits: Before onset, by a median of approximately 5.9 months, the model predicted ophthalmopathy. Most thyroid clonotypes that were expanded above 0.001 also turned up in blood.

Reasons for excluding patients were uncontrolled infection, other autoimmune disease, pregnancy or lactation. Clinical symptoms, serum thyroxine and TRAb, thyroid ultrasound and orbital computed tomography were used for the diagnoses. The TCR originated in an adult man with Graves' disease, either hyperthyroidism or ophthalmopathy (not recorded which). Sequencing used peripheral blood or thyroid tissue (not recorded which). The V gene is TRBV7-9, the J gene TRBJ2-5; 9 nucleotides agree with TRBD2. CDR3 amino acids: CASHGTSSETQYF. In DNA form, the CDR3 reads TGTGCCAGCCATGGGACTAGCTCGGAGACCCAGTACTTC.